Here is one T cell receptor beta chain with its context. What it binds is unknown. V was pared by 0 bases and J by 5 bases, with 8 bases between. Germline-derived CDR1 and CDR2 are SGHDT and YYEEEE. CDR3 length equals 13 residues. The record originates from a study of graft-versus-host responses after intestinal transplantation. Measured with immunoSEQ multiplex PCR; TCRdb has only the in-frame clones, and not every one. Here the sample spans some 100,000 clones, over 75% being singletons. The origin of this receptor is a human donor who was the organ donor for an intestinal transplant. This sequence joins TRBV5-6 and TRBJ2-5, with a tentative D call TRBD1 (6 bases). Specimen: unstimulated CD4+ T cells sorted from spleen or lymph node cells, collected before transplant. The CDR3 loop reads CASSLVQGETQYF. Written as DNA, the CDR3 is TGTGCCAGCAGCTTGGTCCAGGGGGAGACCCAGTACTTC.